This T cell receptor beta chain was captured in a study of cytomegalovirus exposure and HLA in healthy donors. Study summary: Researchers previously reported finding 90 million to 130 million unique TCR beta sequences from 170 million or so T cells.

CDR3 length: 14 amino acids. Germline values: CDR1 SGHAT, CDR2 FQNNGV. Trimming shortened V by 0 bases and J by 11 bases, and 11 bases separated the two germline ends. It was with 60 Vbeta and 13 Jbeta primers that the PCR ran. Assay: immunoSEQ multiplex PCR; the TCRdb copy retains only in-frame clones and omits some. In the table there are 210,000 or so clones, approximately 80% of which are singletons. This clone was counted once. The clonotype was recovered from a girl aged 10 to 17 in good health and CMV-seronegative. This sequence joins TRBV11-2 and TRBJ1-6, with D maybe TRBD1 (5 bases). The sample consisted of PBMCs. CDR3 nucleotide sequence: TGTGCCAGCAGCTTAGATTGGTTAGGGGCACCCCTCCACTTT. Translating gives CASSLDWLGAPLHF.